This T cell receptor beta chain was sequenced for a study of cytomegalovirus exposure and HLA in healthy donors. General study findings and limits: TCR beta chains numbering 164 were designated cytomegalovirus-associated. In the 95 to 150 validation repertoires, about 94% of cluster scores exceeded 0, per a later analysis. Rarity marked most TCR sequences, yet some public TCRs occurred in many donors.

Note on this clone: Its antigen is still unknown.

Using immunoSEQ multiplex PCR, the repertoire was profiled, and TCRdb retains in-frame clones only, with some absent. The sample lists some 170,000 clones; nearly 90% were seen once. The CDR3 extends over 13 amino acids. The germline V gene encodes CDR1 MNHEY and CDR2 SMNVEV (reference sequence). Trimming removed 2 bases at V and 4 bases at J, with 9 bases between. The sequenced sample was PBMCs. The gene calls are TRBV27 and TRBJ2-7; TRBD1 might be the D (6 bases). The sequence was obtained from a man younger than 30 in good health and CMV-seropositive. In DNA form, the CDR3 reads TGTGCCAGCAGTTTACTACAGGGATACGAGCAGTACTTC. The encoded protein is CASSLLQGYEQYF.